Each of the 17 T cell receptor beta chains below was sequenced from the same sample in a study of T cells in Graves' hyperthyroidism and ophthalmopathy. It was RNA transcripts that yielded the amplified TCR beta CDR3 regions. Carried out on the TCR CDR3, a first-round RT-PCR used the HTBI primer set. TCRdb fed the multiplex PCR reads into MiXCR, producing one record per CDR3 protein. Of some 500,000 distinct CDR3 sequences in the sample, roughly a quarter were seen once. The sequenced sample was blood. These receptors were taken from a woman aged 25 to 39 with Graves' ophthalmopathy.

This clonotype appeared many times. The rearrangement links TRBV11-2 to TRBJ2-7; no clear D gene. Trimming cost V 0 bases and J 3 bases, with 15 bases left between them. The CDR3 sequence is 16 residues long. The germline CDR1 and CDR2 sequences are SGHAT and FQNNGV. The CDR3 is CASSLDQDPTVYEQYF. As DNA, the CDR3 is TGTGCCAGCAGCTTAGACCAGGACCCCACCGTCTACGAGCAGTACTTC.

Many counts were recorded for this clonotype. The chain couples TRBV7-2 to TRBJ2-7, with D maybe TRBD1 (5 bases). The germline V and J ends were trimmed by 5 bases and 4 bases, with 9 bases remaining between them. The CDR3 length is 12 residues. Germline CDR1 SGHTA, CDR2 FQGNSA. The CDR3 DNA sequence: TGTGCCAGCAGCCCTGGACATTACGAGCAGTACTTC. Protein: CASSPGHYEQYF.

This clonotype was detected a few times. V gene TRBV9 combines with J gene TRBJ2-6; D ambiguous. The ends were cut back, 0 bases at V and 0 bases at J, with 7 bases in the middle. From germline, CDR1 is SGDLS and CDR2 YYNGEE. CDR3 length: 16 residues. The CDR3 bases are TGTGCCAGCAGCGTAGCTTACGGCTCTGGGGCCAACGTCCTGACTTTC. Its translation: CASSVAYGSGANVLTF. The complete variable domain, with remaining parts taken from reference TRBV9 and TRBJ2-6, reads DSGVTQTPKHLITATGQRVTLRCSPRSGDLSVYWYQQSLDQGLQFLIQYYNGEERAKGNILERFSAQQFPDLHSELNLSSLELGDSALYFCASSVAYGSGANVLTFGAGSRLTVL.

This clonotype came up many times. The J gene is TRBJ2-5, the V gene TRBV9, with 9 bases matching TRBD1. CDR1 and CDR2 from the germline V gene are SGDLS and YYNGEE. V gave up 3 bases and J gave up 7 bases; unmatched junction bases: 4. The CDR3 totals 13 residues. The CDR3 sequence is CASSELTGGTQYF. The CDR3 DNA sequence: TGTGCCAGCAGCGAGCTGACAGGGGGGACCCAGTACTTC. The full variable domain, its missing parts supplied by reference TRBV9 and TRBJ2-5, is DSGVTQTPKHLITATGQRVTLRCSPRSGDLSVYWYQQSLDQGLQFLIQYYNGEERAKGNILERFSAQQFPDLHSELNLSSLELGDSALYFCASSELTGGTQYFGPGTRLLVL.

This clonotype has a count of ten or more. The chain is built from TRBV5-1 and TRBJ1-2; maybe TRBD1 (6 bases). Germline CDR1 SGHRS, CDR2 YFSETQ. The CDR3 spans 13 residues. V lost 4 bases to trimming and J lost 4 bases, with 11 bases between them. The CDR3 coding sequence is TGCGCCAGCAGCCCGGGGGGCCCCTATGGCTACACCTTC. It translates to CASSPGGPYGYTF. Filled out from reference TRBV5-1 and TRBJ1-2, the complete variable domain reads KAGVTQTPRYLIKTRGQQVTLSCSPISGHRSVSWYQQTPGQGLQFLFEYFSETQRNKGNFPGRFSGRQFSNSRSEMNVSTLELGDSALYLCASSPGGPYGYTFGSGTRLTVV.

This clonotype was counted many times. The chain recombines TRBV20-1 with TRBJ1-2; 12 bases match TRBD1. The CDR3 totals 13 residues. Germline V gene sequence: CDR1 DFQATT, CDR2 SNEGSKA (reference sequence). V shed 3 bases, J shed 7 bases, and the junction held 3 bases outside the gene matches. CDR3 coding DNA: TGCAGTGCTAGTCGGGACAGGGGGCTTGGCTACACCTTC. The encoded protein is CSASRDRGLGYTF.

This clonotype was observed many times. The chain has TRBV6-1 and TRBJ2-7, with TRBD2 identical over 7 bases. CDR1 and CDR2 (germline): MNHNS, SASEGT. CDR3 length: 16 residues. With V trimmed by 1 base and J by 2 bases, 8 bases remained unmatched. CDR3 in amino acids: CASSEGVRGFPYEQYF. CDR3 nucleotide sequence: TGTGCCAGCAGTGAAGGGGTGCGGGGGTTTCCCTACGAGCAGTACTTC.

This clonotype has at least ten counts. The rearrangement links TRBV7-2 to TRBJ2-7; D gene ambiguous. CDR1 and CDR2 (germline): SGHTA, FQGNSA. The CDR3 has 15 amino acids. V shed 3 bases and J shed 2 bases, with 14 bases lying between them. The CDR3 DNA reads TGTGCCAGCAGCTTTAGACCCGGCCATACCTACGAGCAGTACTTC. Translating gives CASSFRPGHTYEQYF. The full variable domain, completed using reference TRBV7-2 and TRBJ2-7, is GAGVSQSPSNKVTEKGKDVELRCDPISGHTALYWYRQSLGQGLEFLIYFQGNSAPDKSGLPSDRFSAERTGGSVSTLTIQRTQQEDSAVYLCASSFRPGHTYEQYFGPGTRLTVT.

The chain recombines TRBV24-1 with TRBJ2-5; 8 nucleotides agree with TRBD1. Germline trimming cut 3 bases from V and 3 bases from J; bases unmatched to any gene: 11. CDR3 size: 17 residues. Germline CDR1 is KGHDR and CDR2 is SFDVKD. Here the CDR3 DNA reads TGTGCCACCAGTGATCCTCGGACAGGGCGCGGGGAAGAGACCCAGTACTTC. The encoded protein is CATSDPRTGRGEETQYF.

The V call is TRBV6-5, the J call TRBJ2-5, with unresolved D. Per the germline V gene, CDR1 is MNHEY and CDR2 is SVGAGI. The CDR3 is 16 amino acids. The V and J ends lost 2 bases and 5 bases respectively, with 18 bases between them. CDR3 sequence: CASSYGQDQMGETQYF. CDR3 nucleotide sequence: TGTGCCAGCAGTTACGGGCAGGATCAGATGGGGGAGACCCAGTACTTC.

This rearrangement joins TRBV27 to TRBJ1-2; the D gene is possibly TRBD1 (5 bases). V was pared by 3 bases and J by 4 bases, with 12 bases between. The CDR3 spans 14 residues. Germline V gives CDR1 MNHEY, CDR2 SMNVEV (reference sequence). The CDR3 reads CASSFLPDSYGYTF. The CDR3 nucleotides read TGTGCCAGCAGTTTTCTCCCCGACAGCTATGGCTACACCTTC.

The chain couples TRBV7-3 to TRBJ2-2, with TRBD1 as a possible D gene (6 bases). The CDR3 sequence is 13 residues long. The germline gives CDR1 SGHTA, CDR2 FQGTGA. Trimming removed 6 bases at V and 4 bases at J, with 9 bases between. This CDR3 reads CASRVTGTGELFF. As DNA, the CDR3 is TGTGCCAGCAGGGTGACAGGCACCGGGGAGCTGTTTTTT.

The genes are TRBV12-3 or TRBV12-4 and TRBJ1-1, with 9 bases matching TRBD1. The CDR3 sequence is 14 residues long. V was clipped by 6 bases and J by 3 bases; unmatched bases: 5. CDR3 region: CASSRRQGDTEAFF. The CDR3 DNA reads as TGTGCCAGCAGCCGTCGACAGGGGGACACTGAAGCTTTCTTT.

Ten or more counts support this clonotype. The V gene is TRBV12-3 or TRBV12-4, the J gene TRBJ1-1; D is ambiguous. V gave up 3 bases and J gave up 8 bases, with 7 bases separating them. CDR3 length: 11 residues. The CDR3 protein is CASSFGPEAFF. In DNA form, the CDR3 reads TGTGCCAGCAGTTTTGGTCCGGAAGCTTTCTTT.

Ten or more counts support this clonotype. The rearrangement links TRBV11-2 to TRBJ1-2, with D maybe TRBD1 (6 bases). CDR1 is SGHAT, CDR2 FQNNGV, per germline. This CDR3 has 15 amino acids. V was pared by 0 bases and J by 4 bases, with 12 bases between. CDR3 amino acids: CASSLDGTPGYGYTF. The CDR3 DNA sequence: TGTGCCAGCAGCTTAGATGGGACACCGGGCTATGGCTACACCTTC.

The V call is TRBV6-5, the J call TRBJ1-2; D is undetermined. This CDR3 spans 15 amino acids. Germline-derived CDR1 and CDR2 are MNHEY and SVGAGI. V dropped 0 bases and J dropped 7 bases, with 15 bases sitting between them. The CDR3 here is CASSYSGLRNGGYTF. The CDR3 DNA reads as TGTGCCAGCAGTTACTCTGGCCTGCGGAACGGTGGCTACACCTTC.

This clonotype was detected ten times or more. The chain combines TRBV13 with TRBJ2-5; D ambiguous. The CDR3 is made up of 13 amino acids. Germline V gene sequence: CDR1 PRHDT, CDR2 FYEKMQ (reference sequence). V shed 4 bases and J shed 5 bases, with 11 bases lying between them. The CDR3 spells CASSSRHYETQYF. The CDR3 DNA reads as TGTGCCAGCAGCTCCAGACATTATGAGACCCAGTACTTC.